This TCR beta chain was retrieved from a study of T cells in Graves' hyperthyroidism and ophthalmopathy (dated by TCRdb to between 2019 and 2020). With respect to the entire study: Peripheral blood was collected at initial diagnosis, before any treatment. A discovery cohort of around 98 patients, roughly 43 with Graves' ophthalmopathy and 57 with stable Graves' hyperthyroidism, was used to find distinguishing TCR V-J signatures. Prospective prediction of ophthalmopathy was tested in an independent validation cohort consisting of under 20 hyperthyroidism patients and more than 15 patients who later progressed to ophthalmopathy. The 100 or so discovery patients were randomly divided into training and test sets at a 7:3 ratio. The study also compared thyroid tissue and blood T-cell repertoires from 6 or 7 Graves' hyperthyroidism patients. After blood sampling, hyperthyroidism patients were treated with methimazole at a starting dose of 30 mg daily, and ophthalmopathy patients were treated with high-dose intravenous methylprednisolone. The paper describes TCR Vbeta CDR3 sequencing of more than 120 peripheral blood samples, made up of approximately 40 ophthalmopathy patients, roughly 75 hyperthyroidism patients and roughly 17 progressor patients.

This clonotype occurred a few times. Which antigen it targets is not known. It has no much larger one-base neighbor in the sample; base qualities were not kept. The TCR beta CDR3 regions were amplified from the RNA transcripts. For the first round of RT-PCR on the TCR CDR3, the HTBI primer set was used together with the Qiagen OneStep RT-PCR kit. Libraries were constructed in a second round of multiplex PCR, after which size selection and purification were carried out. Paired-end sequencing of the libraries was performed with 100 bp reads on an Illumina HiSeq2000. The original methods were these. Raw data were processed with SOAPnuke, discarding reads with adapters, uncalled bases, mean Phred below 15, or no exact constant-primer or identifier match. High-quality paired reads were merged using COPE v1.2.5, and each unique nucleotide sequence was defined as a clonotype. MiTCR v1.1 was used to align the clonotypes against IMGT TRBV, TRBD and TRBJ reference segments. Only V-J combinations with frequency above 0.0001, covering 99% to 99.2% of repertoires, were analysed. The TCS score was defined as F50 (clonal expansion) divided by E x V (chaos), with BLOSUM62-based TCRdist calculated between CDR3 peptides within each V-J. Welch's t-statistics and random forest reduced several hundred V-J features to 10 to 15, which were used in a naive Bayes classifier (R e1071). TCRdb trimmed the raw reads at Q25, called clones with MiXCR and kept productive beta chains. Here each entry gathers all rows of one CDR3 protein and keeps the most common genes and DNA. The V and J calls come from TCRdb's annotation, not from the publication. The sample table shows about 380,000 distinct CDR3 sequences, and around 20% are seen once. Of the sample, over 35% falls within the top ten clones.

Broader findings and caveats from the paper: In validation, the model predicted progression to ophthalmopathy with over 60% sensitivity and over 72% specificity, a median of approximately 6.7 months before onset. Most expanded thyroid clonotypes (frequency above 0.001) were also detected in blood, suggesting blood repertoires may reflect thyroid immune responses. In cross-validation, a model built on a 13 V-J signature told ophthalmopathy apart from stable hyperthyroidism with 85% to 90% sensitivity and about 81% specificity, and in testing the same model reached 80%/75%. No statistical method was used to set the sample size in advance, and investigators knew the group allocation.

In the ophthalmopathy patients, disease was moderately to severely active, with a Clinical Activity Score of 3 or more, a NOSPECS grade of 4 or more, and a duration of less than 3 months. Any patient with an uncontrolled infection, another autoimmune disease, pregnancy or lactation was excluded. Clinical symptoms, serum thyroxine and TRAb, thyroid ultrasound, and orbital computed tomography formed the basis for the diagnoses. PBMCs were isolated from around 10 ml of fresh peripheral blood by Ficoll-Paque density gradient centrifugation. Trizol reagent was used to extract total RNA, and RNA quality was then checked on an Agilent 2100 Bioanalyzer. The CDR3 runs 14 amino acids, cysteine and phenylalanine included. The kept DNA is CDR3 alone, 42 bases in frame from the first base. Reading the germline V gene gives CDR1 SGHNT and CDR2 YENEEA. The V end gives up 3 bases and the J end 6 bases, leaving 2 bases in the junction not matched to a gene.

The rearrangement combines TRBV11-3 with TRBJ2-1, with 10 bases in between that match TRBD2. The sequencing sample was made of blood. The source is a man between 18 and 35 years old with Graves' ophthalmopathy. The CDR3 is CASSFGLAANEQFF. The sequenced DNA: TGTGCCAGCAGCTTCGGACTAGCGGCCAATGAGCAGTTCTTC.